These T cell receptor beta chains were read from a single sample in a study of PD-1 blockade in classical Hodgkin lymphoma. Method: immunoSEQ multiplex PCR; TCRdb's copy keeps in-frame clones and lacks some. This sample carries 11,000 to 15,000 clones, 80% to 90% of them seen once, and the ten largest clones take approximately 16%. The specimen was peripheral blood mononuclear cells (PBMCs), collected before the fourth cycle of nivolumab. The source is a human donor with classical Hodgkin lymphoma. The CDR3 runs from the conserved cysteine through the conserved F or W. D genes are given only for firm matches. Where a row states a size, it is once, few, many or the class of an expanded clone; other rows omit it.

j_gene | d_gene | abundance | v_gene | len | CDR3aa | CDR3nt
TRBJ1-6 | TRBD1 | . | TRBV9 | 14 | CASEEGQGGSPLHF | TGTGCCAGCGAGGAGGGACAGGGAGGTTCACCCCTCCACTTT
TRBJ1-6 | . | . | TRBV4-3 | 17 | CASSTALAGVFNSPLHF | TGCGCCAGCAGCACAGCACTGGCAGGAGTATTTAATTCACCCCTCCACTTT
TRBJ2-7 | . | . | TRBV5-4 | 15 | CASSLLADSSYEQYF | TGTGCCAGCAGCTTGTTAGCAGACTCTTCCTACGAGCAGTACTTC
TRBJ1-5 | TRBD1 | . | TRBV30 | 16 | CAWSALGRGPDQPQHF | TGTGCCTGGAGCGCCTTGGGCAGGGGGCCAGATCAGCCCCAGCATTTT
TRBJ2-3 | TRBD2 | . | TRBV28 | 19 | CASSLSNGTSGPQADTQYF | TGTGCCAGCAGTTTATCCAATGGGACTAGCGGGCCGCAAGCAGATACGCAGTATTTT
TRBJ2-7 | . | . | TRBV5-4 | 16 | CASSLLQTGQTYEQYF | TGTGCCAGCAGCCTACTTCAGACCGGACAGACCTACGAGCAGTACTTC
TRBJ1-1 | TRBD1 | medium-sized | TRBV5-5 | 13 | CASTRQGITEAFF | TGTGCCAGCACCCGACAGGGGATCACTGAAGCTTTCTTT
TRBJ1-5 | . | . | TRBV4-3 | 17 | CASSQDRNRVSNQPQHF | TGCGCCAGCAGCCAAGATCGGAACAGGGTGAGCAATCAGCCCCAGCATTTT
TRBJ1-4 | . | . | TRBV27 | 13 | CASSPWTDEKLFF | TGTGCCAGCAGTCCATGGACAGATGAAAAACTGTTTTTT
TRBJ2-7 | . | . | TRBV25-1 | 12 | CASSDPSGEQYF | TGTGCCAGCAGTGATCCCTCGGGCGAGCAGTACTTC
TRBJ2-1 | . | . | TRBV7-8 | 12 | CASSFSPDEQFF | TGTGCCAGCAGCTTTTCCCCTGATGAGCAGTTCTTC
TRBJ2-3 | TRBD2 | few | TRBV2 | 17 | CASSVGLRGTSTDTQYF | TGTGCCAGCAGTGTGGGACTAAGAGGAACTAGCACAGATACGCAGTATTTT
TRBJ1-1 | . | . | TRBV18 | 15 | CASSARQGTNTEAFF | TGTGCCAGCTCAGCCCGCCAGGGGACGAACACTGAAGCTTTCTTT
TRBJ2-1 | TRBD1 | . | TRBV7-2 | 16 | CASSLTGLGVGNEQFF | TGTGCCAGCAGCTTGACAGGGTTAGGGGTTGGCAATGAGCAGTTCTTC
TRBJ1-5 | . | . | TRBV19 | 13 | CASRQGRNQPQHF | TGTGCCAGTCGCCAGGGGAGGAATCAGCCCCAGCATTTT
TRBJ1-5 | . | once | TRBV5-1 | 15 | CASSIDGDRNQPQHF | TGCGCCAGCAGTATTGACGGGGATCGGAATCAGCCCCAGCATTTT
TRBJ2-1 | TRBD1 | few | TRBV6-4 | 14 | CASSKATGAAEQFF | TGTGCCAGCAGCAAAGCTACAGGGGCGGCTGAGCAGTTCTTC
TRBJ1-1 | . | . | TRBV11-2 | 13 | CASSLRTNTEAFF | TGTGCCAGCAGCCTCAGGACCAACACTGAAGCTTTCTTT
TRBJ1-1 | TRBD1 | . | TRBV7-2 | 17 | CASSSRGQGIGNTEAFF | TGTGCCAGCAGCTCTCGGGGACAGGGGATAGGAAACACTGAAGCTTTCTTT
TRBJ1-6 | . | few | TRBV28 | 15 | CASSFWRGSNSPLHF | TGTGCCAGCAGTTTTTGGCGAGGTTCAAATTCACCCCTCCACTTT
TRBJ2-5 | . | few | TRBV4-3 | 16 | CASSQEQSGPQETQYF | TGCGCCAGCAGCCAAGAGCAGAGCGGCCCCCAAGAGACCCAGTACTTC
TRBJ2-1 | TRBD2 | . | TRBV19 | 16 | CASSGRTSGGYNEQFF | TGTGCCAGTAGTGGAAGGACTAGCGGGGGTTACAATGAGCAGTTCTTC
TRBJ1-2 | . | once | TRBV19 | 14 | CASSPQDGLYGYTF | TGTGCCAGTAGTCCCCAGGACGGATTATATGGCTACACCTTC
TRBJ2-7 | . | . | TRBV7-9 | 12 | CASSLGRGEQYF | TGTGCCAGCAGCCTGGGACGGGGCGAGCAGTACTTC
TRBJ1-2 | . | few | TRBV28 | 12 | CASSPRDYGYTF | TGTGCCAGCAGCCCCAGGGACTATGGCTACACCTTC
TRBJ2-3 | . | few | TRBV5-6 | 19 | CASSSVALRGAGSTDTQYF | TGTGCCAGCAGTTCGGTAGCTCTACGGGGGGCGGGTTCTACAGATACGCAGTATTTT
TRBJ2-7 | . | . | TRBV7-8 | 12 | CASSLPGYEQYF | TGTGCCAGCAGCTTACCGGGGTATGAGCAGTACTTC
TRBJ1-2 | . | few | TRBV6-5 | 16 | CASSYSRGLRGDGYTF | TGTGCCAGCAGTTACTCGCGGGGGCTGAGGGGAGATGGCTACACCTTC
TRBJ2-2 | . | . | TRBV9 | 12 | CASTENTGELFF | TGTGCCAGCACCGAGAACACCGGGGAGCTGTTTTTT
TRBJ2-4 | . | . | TRBV4-3 | 15 | CASSQDDEGPNIQYF | TGCGCCAGCAGCCAAGATGACGAGGGCCCAAACATTCAGTACTTC
TRBJ1-5 | . | . | TRBV2 | 14 | CASAWAGYNQPQHF | TGTGCCAGCGCTTGGGCAGGGTACAATCAGCCCCAGCATTTT